Below, 15 T cell receptor beta chains from the same sample are listed, as sequenced in a study of blood T cell repertoires in COVID-19. Profiled with immunoSEQ multiplex PCR; TCRdb holds only in-frame clones, not every one. This repertoire shows 100,000 to 150,000 clones, roughly 89% found once; its top ten account for 18%. Sequenced: peripheral blood. The receptors stem from a man between 45 and 60 years old with active or convalescent COVID-19.

V and J are TRBV7-2 and TRBJ1-6; tentative D call: TRBD1 (5 bases). The CDR3 sequence is 19 residues long. The V and J ends lost 1 base and 1 base respectively, with 17 bases between them. Germline-derived CDR1 and CDR2 are SGHTA and FQGNSA. The chain's CDR3 is CASSLVSRASNSYNSPLHF. CDR3 nucleotide sequence: TGTGCCAGCAGCTTAGTATCCAGGGCGTCTAATTCCTATAATTCACCCCTCCACTTT.

V gene TRBV7-9 combines with J gene TRBJ2-7; D is perhaps TRBD2 (7 bases). Germline V lookup: CDR1 SEHNR, CDR2 FQNEAQ (reference sequence). Trimming shortened V by 1 base and J by 1 base, and 14 bases separated the two germline ends. The length of the CDR3 is 16 residues. The CDR3 region has the DNA TGTGCCAGCAGCTTAGAAGGAGGGGGGGCGTCCTACGAGCAGTACTTC. It encodes CASSLEGGGASYEQYF.

This chain joins TRBV11-3 and TRBJ2-1; TRBD1 matches at 9 bases. CDR1 and CDR2 from the germline V gene are SGHNT and YENEEA. This CDR3 is built from 15 residues. The trim removed 1 base at V and 5 bases at J, leaving 3 bases unmatched. Written as DNA, the CDR3 is TGTGCCAGCAGCTTAGGACAGGGGGGGAACAATGAGCAGTTCTTC. As protein: CASSLGQGGNNEQFF.

This chain links TRBV5-1 with TRBJ1-1; 7 nucleotides align to TRBD1. The V and J ends lost 5 bases and 5 bases, in that order; junction bases with no gene match: 9. The CDR3 covers 14 residues. Germline V lookup: CDR1 SGHRS, CDR2 YFSETQ. CDR3 DNA: TGCGCCAGCAGAACATCGACAGGGTTAACTGAAGCTTTCTTT. It is translated as CASRTSTGLTEAFF.

The count of this clone is one. The J gene is TRBJ1-3, the V gene TRBV5-1; D may be TRBD1 (6 bases). With 0 bases removed from V and 0 bases from J, the gap between germline ends came to 10 bases. CDR1 SGHRS and CDR2 YFSETQ come from the germline V gene. The CDR3 runs 16 residues. The CDR3 region has the DNA TGCGCCAGCAGCTTGGGGGACACGAGCTCTGGAAACACCATATATTTT. It specifies CASSLGDTSSGNTIYF.

The chain carries TRBV21-1 and TRBJ1-6; the DNA was not compared with TRBD1, the D call given in the table. TRBV21-1 is noted as a pseudogene. The length of the CDR3 is 20 residues. CDR3 coding DNA: TGTGCCAGCAGCAAACATTACAGGGCACACATTAGACTGAATAATTCACCCCTCCACTTT. This sequence encodes CASSKHYRAHIRLNNSPLHF.

CDR3 residues: CASQAGSEQFF. In DNA form, the CDR3 reads TGTGCCAGCCAGGCCGGGAGCGAGCAGTTCTTC. The rearrangement joins TRBV11-2 to TRBJ2-1; a weak D match, TRBD2 (6 bases). The CDR3 totals 11 residues. V dropped 8 bases and J dropped 10 bases, with 12 bases sitting between them. Germline CDR1 and CDR2: SGHAT and FQNNGV.

A note on this clone: Other DNA sequences in the sample encode the same CDR3. This chain joins TRBV5-4 and TRBJ1-2; TRBD1 agrees at 7 bases. The V gene end was trimmed by 0 bases and the J gene end by 2 bases; junction bases not matched to a gene: 1. Looked up from germline, CDR1 is SGHNT and CDR2 is YYREEE (reference sequence). This CDR3 comprises 14 residues. CDR3 in amino acids: CASSLAGQNYGYTF. The DNA for the CDR3 is TGTGCCAGCAGCTTGGCGGGACAGAACTATGGCTACACCTTC.

This sequence joins TRBV11-2 and TRBJ1-2; possibly TRBD1 for D (6 bases). Germline-derived CDR1 and CDR2 are SGHAT and FQNNGV. This CDR3 is built from 15 residues. V was clipped by 1 base and J by 4 bases, with 13 bases between them. The CDR3: CASSLGPTGGYGYTF. In DNA, the CDR3 is TGTGCCAGCAGCTTAGGCCCGACAGGAGGCTATGGCTACACCTTC.

The rearrangement uses TRBV7-2 and TRBJ2-5; 7 bases match TRBD2. The CDR3 is 15 amino acids. CDR1 is SGHTA, CDR2 FQGNSA, per germline. V was clipped by 0 bases and J by 3 bases; unmatched bases: 4. CDR3 loop: CASSLARTREETQYF. CDR3 in DNA: TGTGCCAGCAGCTTAGCACGGACTAGGGAAGAGACCCAGTACTTC.

V is TRBV5-1 and J is TRBJ1-6, with TRBD1 matching over 9 bases. CDR1 and CDR2 from the germline V gene are SGHRS and YFSETQ. Losses at the gene ends were 4 bases for V and 9 bases for J; bases not matched to a gene: 8. The CDR3 is 15 residues long. Written as DNA, the CDR3 is TGCGCCAGCAGCCTGGGGGGACAGGGCCCTTCACCCCTCCACTTT. This gives the protein CASSLGGQGPSPLHF.

This clone is a singleton in its sample. The chain has TRBV7-9 and TRBJ2-1; a possible D gene is TRBD2 (5 bases). CDR1 and CDR2 (germline): SEHNR, FQNEAQ (reference sequence). The CDR3 is 12 amino acids. Between the trimmed V and J ends, which lost 0 bases and 15 bases, there was a span of 12 bases. CDR3 loop: CASSLAGVGAFF. The CDR3 region has the DNA TGTGCCAGCAGCTTAGCCGGGGTTGGAGCGTTCTTC.

The rearrangement links TRBV18 to TRBJ1-2; D is unclear. The ends were cut back, 3 bases at V and 7 bases at J, with 12 bases in the middle. The germline V gene encodes CDR1 KGHSH and CDR2 LQKENI. The CDR3 runs to 13 residues. In DNA form, the CDR3 reads TGTGCCAGCTCACCGGACCCCCGGGGTGGCTACACCTTC. Its protein product is CASSPDPRGGYTF.

The rearrangement uses TRBV11-2 and TRBJ2-7, with 11 bases aligning to TRBD1. Germline V gives CDR1 SGHAT, CDR2 FQNNGV. This CDR3 has 13 amino acids. V gave up 5 bases and J gave up 7 bases; unmatched junction bases: 4. The CDR3: CASSIRDRGEQYF. The CDR3 region has the DNA TGTGCCAGCAGCATCCGGGACAGGGGGGAGCAGTACTTC.

For this clone: One end of the junction varies from germline; a read error may be responsible. The rearrangement uses TRBV7-2 and TRBJ2-1; TRBD1 matches at 9 bases. CDR3 length: 13 residues. Germline assignment: CDR1 SGHTA and CDR2 FQGNSA. CDR3 DNA: TGTGCCAGCAGCTCGATGACAGGGGGTTCTGTCGTCTTC. Its translation: CASSSMTGGSVVF. Variable domain in full (rest from reference TRBV7-2 and TRBJ2-1): GAGVSQSPSNKVTEKGKDVELRCDPISGHTALYWYRQSLGQGLEFLIYFQGNSAPDKSGLPSDRFSAERTGGSVSTLTIQRTQQEDSAVYLCASSSMTGGSVVFGPGTRLTVL.